This T cell receptor beta chain was documented in a study of cytomegalovirus exposure and HLA in healthy donors. Findings of the study overall: A later analysis reportedly found fewer N-insertions in an Asian-associated ancestry cluster than the roughly 670-donor mean. Follow-up analysis later connected one missense variant in DCLRE1C with trimming of TCR beta V- and J-genes. In a later analysis, compared with equally common non-associated chains, HLA-associated beta chains were more expanded. The authors confirmed in vitro that a few CMV-associated chains were specific for CMV antigens.

The PCR contained 60 Vbeta and 13 Jbeta primers. Method: immunoSEQ multiplex PCR; TCRdb's copy keeps in-frame clones and lacks some. The table has 140,000 to 150,000 clones, about 80% seen once. The CDR3 spans 17 residues. Trimming pared 0 bases from V and 8 bases from J, leaving 22 bases between. The V gene's germline CDR1 is SGHTA and CDR2 FQGNSA. Note on this clone: The target antigen is unknown.

V and J are TRBV7-2 and TRBJ1-2; D may be TRBD1 (5 bases). The sequenced sample was PBMCs. The sequence came from a woman aged 55-70 years in good health and CMV-seropositive. This chain's CDR3 is CASSLAKAGFGGGGYTF. In DNA form, the CDR3 reads TGTGCCAGCAGCTTAGCGAAAGCAGGGTTTGGAGGAGGGGGCTACACCTTC.